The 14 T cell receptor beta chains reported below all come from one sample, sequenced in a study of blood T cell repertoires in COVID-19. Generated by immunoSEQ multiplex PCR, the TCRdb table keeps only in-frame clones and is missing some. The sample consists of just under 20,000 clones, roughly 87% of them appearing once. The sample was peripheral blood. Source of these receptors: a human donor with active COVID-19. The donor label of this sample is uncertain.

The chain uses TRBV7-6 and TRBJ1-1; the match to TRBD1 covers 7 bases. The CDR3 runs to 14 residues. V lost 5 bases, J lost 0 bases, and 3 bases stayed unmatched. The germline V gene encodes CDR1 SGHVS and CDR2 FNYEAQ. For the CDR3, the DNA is TGTGCCAGCAGCGCGGGACAGTTGAACACTGAAGCTTTCTTT. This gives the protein CASSAGQLNTEAFF.

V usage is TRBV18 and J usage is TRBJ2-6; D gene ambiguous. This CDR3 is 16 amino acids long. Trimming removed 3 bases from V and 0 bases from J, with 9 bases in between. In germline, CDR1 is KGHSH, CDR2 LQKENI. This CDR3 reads CASSPNGPSGANVLTF. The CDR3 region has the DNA TGTGCCAGCTCACCTAACGGTCCCTCTGGGGCCAACGTCCTGACTTTC.

The CDR3 is CASSFYRQPQHF. The CDR3 DNA sequence: TGTGCCAGCAGCTTTTACAGGCAGCCCCAGCATTTT. This chain joins TRBV7-2 and TRBJ1-5; D might be TRBD1 (5 bases). The germline V gene encodes CDR1 SGHTA and CDR2 FQGNSA. This CDR3 spans 12 amino acids. V lost 3 bases, J lost 7 bases, and 7 bases lay in between.

The CDR3 loop reads CAITGGTDTQYF. CDR3 DNA: TGTGCCATCACGGGAGGCACAGATACGCAGTATTTT. This chain uses TRBV10-3 with TRBJ2-3; a weak D match, TRBD2 (6 bases). This CDR3 has 12 amino acids. The V end lost 7 bases, the J end lost 1 base, and 6 bases lay between the germline ends. The germline gives CDR1 ENHRY, CDR2 SYGVKD.

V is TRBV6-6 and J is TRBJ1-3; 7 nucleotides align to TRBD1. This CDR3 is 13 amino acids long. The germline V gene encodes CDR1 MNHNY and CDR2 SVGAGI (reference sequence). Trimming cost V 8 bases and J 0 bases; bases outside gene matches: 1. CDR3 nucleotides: TGTGCCAGCGGACAGGTCTCTGGAAACACCATATATTTT. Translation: CASGQVSGNTIYF.

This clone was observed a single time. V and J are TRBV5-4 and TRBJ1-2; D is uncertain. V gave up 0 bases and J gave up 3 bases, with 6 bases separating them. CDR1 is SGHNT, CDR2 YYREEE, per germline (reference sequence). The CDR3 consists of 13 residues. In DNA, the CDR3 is TGTGCCAGCAGCTTGGTATCGGACTATGGCTACACCTTC. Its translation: CASSLVSDYGYTF.

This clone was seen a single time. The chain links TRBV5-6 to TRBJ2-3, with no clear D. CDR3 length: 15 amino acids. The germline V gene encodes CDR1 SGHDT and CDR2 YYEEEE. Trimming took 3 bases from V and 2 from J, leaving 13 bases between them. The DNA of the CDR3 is TGTGCCAGCAGCTCTTTAAGCCCTGACACAGATACGCAGTATTTT. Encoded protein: CASSSLSPDTDTQYF.

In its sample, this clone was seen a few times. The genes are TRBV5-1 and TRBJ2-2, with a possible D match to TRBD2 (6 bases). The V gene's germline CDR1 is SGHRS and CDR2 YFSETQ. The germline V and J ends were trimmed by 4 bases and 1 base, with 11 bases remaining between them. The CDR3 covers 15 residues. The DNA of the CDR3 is TGCGCCAGCAGCAGGAGCGGGCAGAACACCGGGGAGCTGTTTTTT. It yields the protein CASSRSGQNTGELFF.

The CDR3 sequence: CASSSGTSGTYEQYF. The CDR3 region has the DNA TGTGCCAGCAGCTCCGGGACTAGCGGGACTTACGAGCAGTACTTC. The chain recombines TRBV11-1 with TRBJ2-7; 13 positions agree with TRBD2. With V trimmed by 4 bases and J by 4 bases, 4 bases remained unmatched. The length of the CDR3 is 15 residues. The germline gives CDR1 SGHAT, CDR2 FQDESV (reference sequence).

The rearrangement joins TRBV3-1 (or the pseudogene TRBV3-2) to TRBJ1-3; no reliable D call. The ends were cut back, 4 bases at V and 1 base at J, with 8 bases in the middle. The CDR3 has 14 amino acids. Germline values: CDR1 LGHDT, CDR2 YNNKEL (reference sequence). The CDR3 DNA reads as TGTGCCAGCAGCCTAGGGAGATCTGGAAACACCATATATTTT. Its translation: CASSLGRSGNTIYF.

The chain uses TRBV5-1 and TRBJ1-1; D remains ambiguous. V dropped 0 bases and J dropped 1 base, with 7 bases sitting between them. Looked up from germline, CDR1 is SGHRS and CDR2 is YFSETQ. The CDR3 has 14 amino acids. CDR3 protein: CASSLEPSNTEAFF. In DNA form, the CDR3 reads TGCGCCAGCAGCTTGGAGCCTTCGAACACTGAAGCTTTCTTT.

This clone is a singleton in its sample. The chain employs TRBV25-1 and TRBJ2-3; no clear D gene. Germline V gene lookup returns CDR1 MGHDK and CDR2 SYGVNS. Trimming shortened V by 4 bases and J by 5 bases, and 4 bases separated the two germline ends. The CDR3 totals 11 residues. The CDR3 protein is CASSARDTQYF. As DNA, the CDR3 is TGTGCCAGCAGTGCGAGAGATACGCAGTATTTT.

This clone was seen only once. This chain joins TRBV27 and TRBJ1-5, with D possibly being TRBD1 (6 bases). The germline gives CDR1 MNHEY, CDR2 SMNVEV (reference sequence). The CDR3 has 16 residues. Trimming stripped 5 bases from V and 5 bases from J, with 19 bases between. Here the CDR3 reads CASSPAGGARYQPQHF. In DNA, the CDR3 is TGTGCCAGCAGTCCTGCGGGGGGGGCTCGTTATCAGCCCCAGCATTTT.

CDR3 nucleotide sequence: TGTGCCAGCAGCCAAGAGGGCATCACAGATACGCAGTATTTT. Protein: CASSQEGITDTQYF. This chain uses TRBV3-1 (or the pseudogene TRBV3-2) with TRBJ2-3; D not resolved. Germline values: CDR1 LGHDT, CDR2 YNNKEL (reference sequence). The V and J ends lost 0 bases and 2 bases respectively, with 6 bases between them. There are 14 residues in the CDR3.